This passage covers 20 T cell receptor beta chains from one sample sequenced in a study of blood T cell repertoires in COVID-19. TCRdb keeps only in-frame clones here, not all; method: immunoSEQ multiplex PCR. The table includes 150,000 to 200,000 clones, more than 90% detected once. The sample was peripheral blood. These receptors all come from a man in his 60s with active or convalescent COVID-19.

V is TRBV5-6 and J is TRBJ1-6; 10 bases agree with TRBD1. V lost 2 bases and J lost 7; bases outside the gene matches: 3. This CDR3 has 15 amino acids. Per the germline V gene, CDR1 is SGHDT and CDR2 is YYEEEE. CDR3 protein: CASSFRTGGNSPLHF. CDR3 nucleotide sequence: TGTGCCAGCAGCTTCAGGACAGGGGGAAATTCACCCCTCCACTTT.

This sequence joins TRBV5-1 and TRBJ2-5; 10 bases map to TRBD2. Losses at the gene ends were 0 bases for V and 1 base for J; bases not matched to a gene: 9. This CDR3 spans 18 amino acids. The germline V gene encodes CDR1 SGHRS and CDR2 YFSETQ. The CDR3 here is CASSLAASGSALQETQYF. The CDR3 DNA is TGCGCCAGCAGCTTGGCCGCTAGCGGGAGTGCGCTCCAAGAGACCCAGTACTTC.

The chain links TRBV5-6 to TRBJ1-2; D uncertain. V dropped 5 bases and J dropped 8 bases, with 16 bases sitting between them. The CDR3 is made up of 13 amino acids. CDR1 and CDR2 (germline): SGHDT, YYEEEE. The CDR3 is CASSSMGIAGYTF. In DNA, the CDR3 is TGTGCCAGCAGTTCCATGGGGATAGCGGGCTACACCTTC.

The chain links TRBV5-1 to TRBJ1-3; TRBD1 might be the D (6 bases). Germline-derived CDR1 and CDR2 are SGHRS and YFSETQ. CDR3 size: 15 residues. Between the trimmed V and J ends, which lost 0 bases and 2 bases, there was a span of 9 bases. CDR3 DNA: TGCGCCAGCAGCTTGGCCAGGGGTCCTGGAAACACCATATATTTT. Its translation is CASSLARGPGNTIYF. The whole variable domain, remainder taken from reference TRBV5-1 and TRBJ1-3, is KAGVTQTPRYLIKTRGQQVTLSCSPISGHRSVSWYQQTPGQGLQFLFEYFSETQRNKGNFPGRFSGRQFSNSRSEMNVSTLELGDSALYLCASSLARGPGNTIYFGEGSWLTVV.

The V call is TRBV4-2, the J call TRBJ2-1; TRBD2 aligns across 8 bases. From germline, CDR1 is LGHNA and CDR2 YNFKEQ. The CDR3 runs 17 residues. J gave up 0 bases and V 0 bases, and 4 bases lay outside the gene matches. The CDR3 DNA sequence: TGTGCCAGCAGCCAAGACCCAGCGGGGGCCTCCTACAATGAGCAGTTCTTC. Translated: CASSQDPAGASYNEQFF.

The chain recombines TRBV12-3 or TRBV12-4 with TRBJ2-7; D gene unclear. The CDR3 length is 12 residues. V was trimmed by 2 bases and J by 3 bases, leaving 5 bases between them. The CDR3 protein is CASSLSYYEQYF. The DNA for the CDR3 is TGTGCCAGCAGTTTATCCTACTACGAGCAGTACTTC.

This clone has more than one count but fewer than ten. This sequence joins TRBV15 and TRBJ1-2, with TRBD1 matching over 10 bases. The CDR3 is 15 amino acids. The germline V gene encodes CDR1 LNHNV and CDR2 YYDKDF (reference sequence). Unmatched junction bases numbered 3, after V lost 1 base and J lost 4 bases. CDR3 DNA sequence: TGTGCCACCAGCAGAGTAGGGACAGGGGCCTATGGCTACACCTTC. The encoded protein is CATSRVGTGAYGYTF.

This chain joins TRBV19 and TRBJ1-5, with D possibly TRBD1 on 6 matching bases. V was pared by 6 bases and J by 2 bases, with 8 bases between. Germline V gene sequence: CDR1 LNHDA, CDR2 SQIVND (reference sequence). The CDR3 contains 13 residues. CDR3 bases: TGTGCCAGTAGCAGGGGCGGCAATCAGCCCCAGCATTTT. Translated: CASSRGGNQPQHF.

J is TRBJ1-5 and V is TRBV27, with a possible D match to TRBD1 (5 bases). This CDR3 spans 14 amino acids. V was trimmed by 4 bases and J by 10 bases, leaving 17 bases between them. Germline V gene sequence: CDR1 MNHEY, CDR2 SMNVEV (reference sequence). In nucleotides, the CDR3 is TGTGCCAGCAGTTGGGGGGTTGCCGACAGACCCCAGCATTTT. Encoded protein: CASSWGVADRPQHF.

This rearrangement joins TRBV15 to TRBJ1-1; D is ambiguous. The CDR3 is made up of 13 amino acids. Germline V gene data show CDR1 as LNHNV and CDR2 as YYDKDF (reference sequence). Trimming pared 3 bases from V and 8 bases from J, leaving 13 bases between. This CDR3 is CATSRNRRGEAFF. CDR3 sequence (DNA): TGTGCCACCAGCAGGAACCGACGAGGAGAAGCTTTCTTT. Full variable domain (missing parts from reference TRBV15 and TRBJ1-1): DAMVIQNPRYQVTQFGKPVTLSCSQTLNHNVMYWYQQKSSQAPKLLFHYYDKDFNNEADTPDNFQSRRPNTSFCFLDIRSPGLGDTAMYLCATSRNRRGEAFFGQGTRLTVV.

This clone was observed a few times. This CDR3 reads CASSLVHSEAFF. CDR3 nucleotides: TGTGCCAGCAGCTTAGTTCATTCTGAAGCTTTCTTT. The chain uses TRBV7-9 and TRBJ1-1; no reliable D call. Germline loops: CDR1 SEHNR, CDR2 FQNEAQ (reference sequence). The CDR3 covers 12 residues. The V and J ends lost 1 base and 6 bases respectively, with 6 bases between them.

V usage is TRBV4-1 and J usage is TRBJ1-5; tentatively, D is TRBD1 (5 bases). Germline V gene sequence: CDR1 MGHRA, CDR2 YSYEKL. V lost 0 bases, J lost 5 bases, and 14 bases lay in between. The CDR3 sequence is 16 residues long. CDR3 sequence (DNA): TGCGCCAGCAGCCAAGAGGCAGGGTACAGATATCAGCCCCAGCATTTT. Translating it yields CASSQEAGYRYQPQHF.

V and J are TRBV12-3 or TRBV12-4 and TRBJ2-1; the D gene is possibly TRBD1 (8 bases). CDR3 length equals 13 residues. V shed 7 bases and J shed 8 bases, with 15 bases lying between them. The CDR3 bases are TGTGCCAGCACCGAACAGGGGGGGGATGAGCAGTTCTTC. Translation gives CASTEQGGDEQFF.

The rearrangement uses TRBV6-5 and TRBJ2-7; tentatively, D is TRBD1 (7 bases). The V gene's germline CDR1 is MNHEY and CDR2 SVGAGI. The length of the CDR3 is 13 residues. V was trimmed by 5 bases and J by 7 bases, leaving 15 bases between them. Here the CDR3 reads CASSRVRGEEQYF. For the CDR3, the DNA is TGTGCCAGCAGTAGAGTCAGGGGGGAAGAGCAGTACTTC.

In this sample, this clone turned up once. The chain uses TRBV2 and TRBJ1-2; TRBD1 matches 9 bases. Germline V gene sequence: CDR1 SNHLY, CDR2 FYNNEI. The J segment lost 8 bases and the V segment lost 5 bases, leaving 15 bases of the junction unmatched. CDR3 length: 16 amino acids. The CDR3: CASSINSGQGPRGYTF. The CDR3 nucleotides read TGTGCCAGCAGTATCAACTCTGGACAGGGGCCAAGGGGCTACACCTTC. Using reference TRBV2 and TRBJ1-2 for the parts outside the CDR3, the full variable domain is EPEVTQTPSHQVTQMGQEVILRCVPISNHLYFYWYRQILGQKVEFLVSFYNNEISEKSEIFDDQFSVERPDGSNFTLKIRSTKLEDSAMYFCASSINSGQGPRGYTFGSGTRLTVV.

The V and J genes are TRBV11-2 and TRBJ1-5; perhaps TRBD1 as D (6 bases). The CDR3 is made up of 14 amino acids. The V gene's germline CDR1 is SGHAT and CDR2 FQNNGV. The ends were cut back, 4 bases at V and 3 bases at J, with 10 bases in the middle. CDR3 DNA sequence: TGTGCCAGCAGCTCCACAGGGATCAATCAGCCCCAGCATTTT. This sequence encodes CASSSTGINQPQHF. Looking up the rest from reference TRBV11-2 and TRBJ1-5 gives the full variable domain: EAGVAQSPRYKIIEKRQSVAFWCNPISGHATLYWYQQILGQGPKLLIQFQNNGVVDDSQLPKDRFSAERLKGVDSTLKIQPAKLEDSAVYLCASSSTGINQPQHFGDGTRLSIL.

The gene calls are TRBV6-1 and TRBJ2-3, with a weak D call TRBD1 (6 bases). Trimming left V 4 bases short and J 0 bases short, with 17 bases between. The CDR3 is 17 amino acids. Germline V gene sequence: CDR1 MNHNS, CDR2 SASEGT. The CDR3 reads CASSVVVGTTSTDTQYF. CDR3 nucleotide sequence: TGTGCCAGCAGTGTCGTGGTCGGGACAACTAGCACAGATACGCAGTATTTT.

The gene calls are TRBV2 and TRBJ2-3; TRBD2 agrees at 12 bases. V shed 6 bases, J shed 6 bases, and the junction held 7 bases outside the gene matches. Germline CDR1 reads SNHLY; CDR2 reads FYNNEI. The CDR3 is made up of 15 amino acids. CDR3 loop: CASRQLAGGMDTQYF. The CDR3 coding sequence is TGTGCCAGCAGGCAACTAGCGGGGGGCATGGATACGCAGTATTTT.

This sequence joins TRBV21-1 and TRBJ2-7; TRBD1 is the table's D call, not checked against the DNA. TRBV21-1 is marked as a pseudogene. This CDR3 contains 14 residues. CDR3 sequence reads: CASSNWDRYYEQYF. CDR3 bases: TGTGCCAGCAGCAATTGGGACAGGTACTACGAGCAGTACTTC.

The chain joins TRBV2 to TRBJ2-7; weak D call: TRBD2 (5 bases). The V and J ends lost 3 bases and 0 bases respectively, with 27 bases between them. CDR1 and CDR2 (germline): SNHLY, FYNNEI. The CDR3 is 20 amino acids. CDR3 sequence: CASSERFRSLSSTSSYEQYF. The DNA for the CDR3 is TGTGCCAGCAGTGAGAGATTTCGGAGTTTATCTAGCACGAGCTCCTACGAGCAGTACTTC.